This T cell receptor (beta chain) was identified in a study of blood T cell repertoires in COVID-19. Study background: Some COVID-19 samples were acute and others convalescent; all came from the United States, Italy and Spain. T cells, B-cell-depleted T cells, or PBMCs supplied cDNA or gDNA.

In the authors' methods: By means of reference gene primer amplification, nucleated cell counts were estimated. Only in-frame clones appear in the TCRdb table, and some are missing; sequencing was by immunoSEQ multiplex PCR. For V, J and clone size, that table is used; D and trimming come from the DNA. The profile covers about 300,000 clones, with around 84% appearing a single time and roughly 1.3% taken by the ten largest. The sample was peripheral blood. The TCR sequence derives from a man aged 65-85 years with acute or convalescent COVID-19.

CDR3 loop: CASKGGRGQSTNEKLFF. CDR3 DNA sequence: TGTGCCAGCAAGGGAGGCAGGGGGCAATCGACTAATGAAAAACTGTTTTTT. The J gene is TRBJ1-4, the V gene TRBV28; 8 nucleotides line up with TRBD1. CDR1 is MDHEN and CDR2 is SYDVKM in the germline V gene. The CDR3 runs to 17 residues. J gave up 2 bases and V 7 bases, and 12 bases lay outside the gene matches.